This entry features one TCR beta chain sequence. The sample comes from a study of regulatory T cells in long-lasting Graves disease. Study-level background: Those Graves' patients who were newly diagnosed had been on antithyroid drugs under 3 months.

The authors built TCR beta libraries using iRepertoire HTBI primers and Arm-PCR of CDR3 regions. One entry per CDR3 protein, called by TCRdb with MiXCR from the multiplex PCR reads. The top ten clones hold 10% to 15% of a sample with approximately 470,000 distinct CDR3 sequences, around 15% of them seen once. The time point: newly diagnosed GD, antithyroid drugs for less than 3 months. The authors made the TCR library using RNA they extracted from PBMCs. The germline V gene encodes CDR1 MNHEY and CDR2 SVGEGT. CDR3 length: 16 residues. V gave up 5 bases and J gave up 2 bases; unmatched junction bases: 12. The same specimen was also included in a second study, on T cells in Graves' hyperthyroidism and ophthalmopathy. That paper notes: Calling Graves' hyperthyroidism stable meant ophthalmopathy did not progress within 18 months. Among thyroid clonotypes expanded above 0.001, most also appeared in blood.

This chain links TRBV6-2 or TRBV6-3 with TRBJ2-7; 7 bases are a match to TRBD2. The material was peripheral blood mononuclear cells (PBMCs), obtained at new diagnosis, from a patient treated with antithyroid drugs. This TCR came from a man aged 35 to 55 with Graves disease. Here the CDR3 DNA reads TGTGCCAGCAGTGAAGTCGGCGGGAGAGTCCCCTACGAGCAGTACTTC. Translation gives CASSEVGGRVPYEQYF.